This TCR beta chain came from a study of cytomegalovirus exposure and HLA in healthy donors. Trimming took 0 bases from V and 4 from J; bases not matched to a gene: 11. This CDR3 comprises 18 residues. CDR1 and CDR2 from the germline V gene are SGHNT and YYREEE (reference sequence). PCR involved 60 Vbeta and 13 Jbeta primers. Repertoires were generated with immunoSEQ multiplex PCR, while TCRdb's copy carries only in-frame clones and drops some. This repertoire shows 150,000 to 200,000 clones, 77% found once; its top ten account for 1.5% to 2%. V gene TRBV5-4 combines with J gene TRBJ2-1; 9 positions agree with TRBD2. The clonotype originates from a woman younger than 45 in good health and CMV-seronegative. The material sequenced was PBMCs. The CDR3 loop is CASSLGSSGVLRYNEQFF. The CDR3 region has the DNA TGTGCCAGCAGCTTGGGGTCTAGCGGGGTCCTCAGGTACAATGAGCAGTTCTTC. The full variable domain, in which reference TRBV5-4 and TRBJ2-1 provide the parts outside the CDR3, is ETGVTQSPTHLIKTRGQQVTLRCSSQSGHNTVSWYQQALGQGPQFIFQYYREEENGRGNFPPRFSGLQFPNYSSELNVNALELDDSALYLCASSLGSSGVLRYNEQFFGPGTRLTVL.